The 20 T cell receptor beta chains below were found in one sample sequenced in a study of early T cells in non-severe SARS-CoV-2 infection. TCRdb independently ran MiXCR on the 5' RACE reads; one entry per CDR3 protein. The sample contains more than 70,000 distinct CDR3 sequences, about 10% of which appear only once. Sequenced here: whole blood, sampled at baseline. All receptors derive from an adult who was a healthcare worker with PCR-confirmed SARS-CoV-2 infection or an uninfected control (not recorded which).

There are a few counts of this clonotype. J is TRBJ1-1 and V is TRBV27; the D is unclear. The CDR3 totals 13 residues. V lost 3 bases and J lost 2, with 7 bases in between. CDR1 and CDR2 from the germline V gene are MNHEY and SMNVEV (reference sequence). The CDR3 coding sequence is TGTGCCAGCAGTTTGGCCAGTAACACTGAAGCTTTCTTT. Its translation: CASSLASNTEAFF.

The chain uses TRBV7-2 and TRBJ1-6, with 8 nucleotides matching TRBD1. Trimming at V came to 8 bases and at J to 3 bases, leaving 6 bases not matched to a gene. CDR3 length equals 15 residues. Germline-derived CDR1 and CDR2 are SGHTA and FQGNSA. For the CDR3, the DNA is TGTGCCAGCGGACAGGGTCTCTTCTATAATTCACCCCTCCACTTT. Residues: CASGQGLFYNSPLHF.

The chain is built from TRBV18 and TRBJ1-2, with TRBD1 identical over 10 bases. CDR1 and CDR2 from the germline V gene are KGHSH and LQKENI. This CDR3 has 15 amino acids. V trimming: 3 bases; J trimming: 3 bases; junction bases outside the gene matches: 4. For the CDR3, the DNA is TGTGCCAGCTCACCGGGGACAGGGGATCACTATGGCTACACCTTC. It is translated as CASSPGTGDHYGYTF.

Many counts were recorded for this clonotype. CDR3 loop: CSASRPNPKMNTEAFF. The CDR3 nucleotides are TGCAGTGCTTCCCGGCCAAATCCGAAAATGAACACTGAAGCTTTCTTT. V and J are TRBV20-1 and TRBJ1-1, with no clear D. This CDR3 is 16 amino acids long. V was pared by 5 bases and J by 0 bases, with 19 bases between. Germline assignment: CDR1 DFQATT and CDR2 SNEGSKA (reference sequence).

The V and J genes are TRBV3-1 and TRBJ1-1; D not resolved. Trimming shortened V by 8 bases and J by 5 bases, and 12 bases separated the two germline ends. CDR1 is LGHDT and CDR2 is YNNKEL in the germline V gene (reference sequence). This CDR3 has 12 amino acids. The CDR3 nucleotides read TGTGCCAGCGTCGACCACACGACTGAAGCTTTCTTT. Amino acid sequence: CASVDHTTEAFF.

The chain recombines TRBV7-8 with TRBJ2-1; 9 bases align to TRBD1. Germline V gene data show CDR1 as SGHVS and CDR2 as FQNEAQ. This CDR3 spans 15 amino acids. The ends lost 3 bases at V and 4 bases at J; junction bases unmatched: 4. The CDR3: CASSFPGTGYNEQFF. CDR3 DNA: TGTGCCAGCAGCTTCCCCGGGACAGGGTACAATGAGCAGTTCTTC.

This clonotype was recorded at least ten times. This rearrangement joins TRBV6-2 or TRBV6-3 to TRBJ2-3; TRBD1 matches at 7 bases. The CDR3 runs 14 residues. CDR1 and CDR2 (germline): MNHEY, SVGEGT. V lost 7 bases and J lost 3; bases outside the gene matches: 7. The CDR3 is CASKGAGETDTQYF. The CDR3, as DNA: TGTGCCAGCAAGGGGGCAGGGGAAACAGATACGCAGTATTTT.

This clonotype was observed at least ten times. The chain carries TRBV4-1 and TRBJ1-4, with unresolved D. Trimming removed 0 bases at V and 4 bases at J, with 15 bases between. There are 17 residues in the CDR3. Germline lookup yields CDR1 MGHRA and CDR2 YSYEKL. CDR3 region: CASSQEGGLVGNEKLFF. CDR3 nucleotides: TGCGCCAGCAGCCAAGAAGGCGGGCTAGTGGGTAATGAAAAACTGTTTTTT.

In its sample, this clonotype was seen many times. The chain links TRBV30 to TRBJ1-4, with D possibly matching TRBD1 (6 bases). The CDR3 sequence is 14 residues long. Trimming took off 2 bases at V and 8 bases at J, with 15 bases between the two ends. Germline V lookup: CDR1 GTSNPN, CDR2 SVGIG (reference sequence). CDR3 in amino acids: CAWSPGTINEKLFF. CDR3 bases: TGTGCCTGGAGTCCCGGGACAATAAACGAAAAACTGTTTTTT. The complete variable domain, with remaining parts taken from reference TRBV30 and TRBJ1-4, reads SQTIHQWPATLVQPVGSPLSLECTVEGTSNPNLYWYRQAAGRGLQLLFYSVGIGQISSEVPQNLSASRPQDRQFILSSKKLLLSDSGFYLCAWSPGTINEKLFFGSGTQLSVL.

The chain uses TRBV29-1 and TRBJ1-2; perhaps TRBD1 as D (6 bases). Germline lookup yields CDR1 SQVTM and CDR2 ANQGSEA. This CDR3 has 13 amino acids. The V and J ends lost 0 bases and 6 bases respectively, with 11 bases between them. Here the CDR3 DNA reads TGCAGCGTTGAAGATCCCAGGGGACATGGCTACACCTTC. It yields the protein CSVEDPRGHGYTF.

This clonotype was counted only a few times. The chain couples TRBV6-5 to TRBJ1-1; D not resolved. The ends were cut back, 0 bases at V and 1 base at J, with 12 bases in the middle. This CDR3 is built from 16 residues. Germline lookup yields CDR1 MNHEY and CDR2 SVGAGI. DNA for the CDR3: TGTGCCAGCAGTTACTCGGCAGGAGGGAGGAACACTGAAGCTTTCTTT. Translation gives CASSYSAGGRNTEAFF.

This clonotype has a handful of counts. The chain employs TRBV15 and TRBJ1-4; tentative D call: TRBD1 (6 bases). There are 16 residues in the CDR3. Germline CDR1 reads LNHNV; CDR2 reads YYDKDF (reference sequence). V lost 0 bases and J lost 4, with 12 bases in between. The CDR3 reads CATSREPGQRNEKLFF. Written as DNA, the CDR3 is TGTGCCACCAGCAGAGAACCGGGACAACGTAATGAAAAACTGTTTTTT.

This clonotype turned up a few times. This chain joins TRBV5-6 and TRBJ2-3; D may be TRBD1 (6 bases). V lost 3 bases and J lost 6, with 20 bases in between. CDR3 length: 16 residues. The germline V gene encodes CDR1 SGHDT and CDR2 YYEEEE. In DNA form, the CDR3 reads TGTGCCAGCAGCTCGCTGGGACAAGGAAATACGGATACGCAGTATTTT. Translating it yields CASSSLGQGNTDTQYF.

In this sample, this clonotype turned up many times. V is TRBV7-9 and J is TRBJ1-3; 7 nucleotides agree with TRBD1. Germline V CDR1 and CDR2: SEHNR, FQNEAQ (reference sequence). With 4 bases clipped from V and 2 bases from J, the junction kept 5 bases outside the gene matches. CDR3 length: 15 residues. For the CDR3, the DNA is TGTGCCAGCAGCTGGCAGGGGGTAACTGGAAACACCATATATTTT. Its translation: CASSWQGVTGNTIYF.

This clonotype was seen a handful of times. The gene calls are TRBV6-6 and TRBJ2-3, with D uncertain. The ends were cut back, 10 bases at V and 2 bases at J, with 16 bases in the middle. Germline V gene sequence: CDR1 MNHNY, CDR2 SVGAGI (reference sequence). CDR3 size: 14 residues. The CDR3 here is CATAREQDTDTQYF. The CDR3 DNA is TGTGCCACCGCTAGAGAGCAAGACACAGATACGCAGTATTTT.

The V gene is TRBV6-1, the J gene TRBJ2-5, with D possibly matching TRBD2 (6 bases). CDR3 size: 13 residues. The germline CDR1 and CDR2 sequences are MNHNS and SASEGT. V shed 6 bases and J shed 4 bases, with 12 bases lying between them. CDR3: CASSMGGRETQYF. CDR3 nucleotides: TGTGCCAGCAGCATGGGGGGACGAGAGACCCAGTACTTC.

The chain links TRBV14 to TRBJ2-3; D ambiguous. There are 14 residues in the CDR3. V was shortened by 4 bases and J by 0 bases, with 8 bases between the two germline ends. In germline, CDR1 is SGHDN, CDR2 FVKESK. CDR3 protein: CASSRFPSTDTQYF. The DNA of the CDR3 is TGTGCCAGCAGCCGCTTTCCTAGCACAGATACGCAGTATTTT.

This rearrangement joins TRBV28 to TRBJ1-2; no clear D gene. Germline CDR1 reads MDHEN; CDR2 reads SYDVKM. The V end was cut by 4 bases, the J end by 7 bases, with 13 bases between. CDR3 length: 13 amino acids. CDR3 sequence (DNA): TGTGCCAGCAGTTGGAGGGTACGGTTTGGCTACACCTTC. Its protein product is CASSWRVRFGYTF.

J is TRBJ2-7 and V is TRBV12-5; 7 bases agree with TRBD1. The V gene end was trimmed by 3 bases and the J gene end by 4 bases; junction bases not matched to a gene: 9. The CDR3 is 15 amino acids. Germline lookup yields CDR1 LGHNT and CDR2 FRNRAP. The CDR3 DNA reads as TGTGCTAGTGGTTTCACTGGACAGGTGATTTACGAGCAGTACTTC. As protein: CASGFTGQVIYEQYF.

This clonotype appeared a few times. The gene calls are TRBV27 and TRBJ1-1; D unclear. From germline, CDR1 is MNHEY and CDR2 SMNVEV (reference sequence). With 2 bases removed from V and 6 bases from J, the gap between germline ends came to 10 bases. This CDR3 has 13 residues. The CDR3 spells CASSLGVFAEAFF. DNA for the CDR3: TGTGCCAGCAGTTTAGGGGTTTTCGCTGAAGCTTTCTTT.